A selection of T cell receptor beta chains follows, all from one sample in a study of shared clonotypes between healthy human individuals. TCRdb keeps only in-frame clones here, not all; method: immunoSEQ multiplex PCR. Seen here are approximately 2,200,000 clones, just over 90% observed once, and the top ten hold 1.5% to 2%. The specimen was naive CD8+ T cells from PBMCs. The receptor source for this set is a man aged 18 to 35 in good health. Some clones in this sample may be carry-over from other donors' samples. Both conserved end residues are part of each CDR3. D genes are given only for firm matches. Clone size is given for some rows only: seen once, a few or many times, or a class if the clone is expanded.

j_call v_call d_call clone_size cdr3_nt cdr3_aa
TRBJ1-1 TRBV19 NA NA TGTGCCAGTAGTTTCGACAGCCCGAACACTGAAGCTTTCTTT CASSFDSPNTEAFF
TRBJ1-1 TRBV7-8 NA once TGTGCCAGCAGCAACACCCCTACTGAAGCTTTCTTT CASSNTPTEAFF
TRBJ2-7 TRBV14 NA NA TGTGCCAGCAGCCATGGTGCGTGGAACGAGCAGTACTTC CASSHGAWNEQYF
TRBJ1-5 TRBV4-2 TRBD1 NA TGTGCCAGCAGCCAGGACAGGGGCGGGTATCAGCCCCAGCATTTT CASSQDRGGYQPQHF
TRBJ2-7 TRBV28 NA once TGTGCCAGCAGCAGTCGATACGGGACTCCACCCGACTTC CASSSRYGTPPDF
TRBJ2-1 TRBV27 NA NA TGTGCCAGCAGTTTTATTTCGGGGGATAATGAGCAGTTCTTC CASSFISGDNEQFF
TRBJ1-2 TRBV6-5 TRBD1 NA TGTGCCAGCAGTTTGACCGGGACAGACTATGGCTACACCTTC CASSLTGTDYGYTF
TRBJ2-1 TRBV19 TRBD1 NA TGTGCCAGTAGTATAGGAAGCCTGACAGGGCCGAATTACAATGAGCAGTTCTTC CASSIGSLTGPNYNEQFF
TRBJ2-1 TRBV18 TRBD2 once TGTGCCAGCTCACCGGGGACTAGCGGGAGGTCTAGCTCCTACAATGAGCAGTTCTTC CASSPGTSGRSSSYNEQFF
TRBJ2-6 TRBV6-5 NA NA TGTGCCAGCAGTTACGGCGCAGGAGGGGCCAACGTCCTGACTTTC CASSYGAGGANVLTF
TRBJ2-7 TRBV5-1 TRBD2 NA TGCGCCAGCAGCAGCGGGAGGGCTCTCGAGCAGTACTTC CASSSGRALEQYF
TRBJ2-1 TRBV7-8 NA NA TGTGCCAGCAGCTTACTTAGGGGTCAATACAATGAGCAGTTCTTC CASSLLRGQYNEQFF
TRBJ2-1 TRBV4-1 NA NA TGCTCTTCAACGGTTTCCAGCTCCTACAATGAGCAGTTCTTC CSSTVSSSYNEQFF
TRBJ2-7 TRBV7-6 TRBD1 NA TGTGCCAGCAGCTTAGGTCCGGGACAGGGCAACGAGCAGTACTTC CASSLGPGQGNEQYF
TRBJ2-7 TRBV9 TRBD2 NA TGTGCCAGCAGCAAAGGGGAGGGCGGGAGTCTCAACGAGCAGTACTTC CASSKGEGGSLNEQYF
TRBJ2-2 TRBV9 NA NA TGTGCCAGCAGCGCTGGAGACACCGGGGAGCTGTTTTTT CASSAGDTGELFF
TRBJ1-5 TRBV28 NA NA TGTGCCAGCACCCTAGGAGGGAGCAATCAGCCCCAGCATTTT CASTLGGSNQPQHF
TRBJ1-2 TRBV29-1 NA NA TGCAGCGTTGAAGATCTTCAATCGGGGGTGAGTGGCTACACCTTC CSVEDLQSGVSGYTF
TRBJ2-7 TRBV7-2 TRBD1 NA TGTGCCAGCAGCTTCACGGGACAGGGTGCCTACGAGCAGTACTTC CASSFTGQGAYEQYF
TRBJ1-5 TRBV28 NA NA TGTGCCAGCAGTCTCTTCCAGTATAGCAATCAGCCCCAGCATTTT CASSLFQYSNQPQHF
TRBJ2-5 TRBV13 NA few TGTGCCAGCAGCTTAGGCAGGGAGACCCAGTACTTC CASSLGRETQYF
TRBJ2-7 TRBV9 TRBD1 NA TGTGCCAGCAGCCCCGAACAGGGGGTCCCCTACGAGCAGTACTTC CASSPEQGVPYEQYF
TRBJ2-4 TRBV7-2 TRBD2 NA TGTGCCAGCAGCTCGGGACTAGCACGAATTCAGTACTTC CASSSGLARIQYF
TRBJ1-2 TRBV19 NA NA TGTGCCAGTAGTATCGGAGTAAGGGGGACCCAACGCTTCTTC CASSIGVRGTQRFF
TRBJ2-4 TRBV13 NA once TGTGCCAGCAGCCTAGAGGCGTCCCTGAGGTTGAGTAACATTCAGTACTTC CASSLEASLRLSNIQYF
TRBJ2-5 TRBV6-1 TRBD2 NA TGTGCCAGCAGTCAGACTAGCGGGAGAGAGACCCAGTACTTC CASSQTSGRETQYF
TRBJ2-3 TRBV9 TRBD2 NA TGTGCCAGCAGCCTAACGGGGGGGTCGGTAGCAGATACGCAGTATTTT CASSLTGGSVADTQYF
TRBJ1-2 TRBV27 TRBD1 NA TGTGCCAGCAGTTTATACCCACGACAGGGGAACTATGGCTACACCTTC CASSLYPRQGNYGYTF
TRBJ2-3 TRBV7-9 TRBD1 NA TGTGCCACCCGGGACAGGGACTGGGGCACAGATACGCAGTATTTT CATRDRDWGTDTQYF
TRBJ2-1 TRBV4-2 NA NA TGTGCCAGCAGCCAAGACCTTAGGGAGTACAATGAGCAGTTCTTC CASSQDLREYNEQFF
TRBJ2-2 TRBV5-4 NA NA TGTGCCAGCAGCTGGGGAACCGGGGAGCTGTTTTTT CASSWGTGELFF
TRBJ2-7 TRBV27 TRBD1 NA TGTGCCAGCAAGGGACAGGGTTACACCTACGAGCAGTACTTC CASKGQGYTYEQYF
TRBJ2-1 TRBV7-9 TRBD2 NA TGTGCCAGCAGCTCCAGGACTAGCGGGAGCCATGAGCAGTTCTTC CASSSRTSGSHEQFF
TRBJ1-2 TRBV2 TRBD1 NA TGTGCCAGCAGTGAAAGGGGCCGGGACAGGCCTAACTATGGCTACACCTTC CASSERGRDRPNYGYTF
TRBJ1-6 TRBV4-2 TRBD1 NA TGTGCCAGCAGCGAGAAACCCGGGACAGCCTATAATTCACCCCTCCACTTT CASSEKPGTAYNSPLHF
TRBJ2-4 TRBV6-1 TRBD2 NA TGTGCCAGCAGTGGGACTAGTTTAGACATTCAGTACTTC CASSGTSLDIQYF
TRBJ2-7 TRBV4-3 NA NA TGCGCCAGCAGCCAAGATGAGGCAGGGGCCTGGGAGCAGTACTTC CASSQDEAGAWEQYF